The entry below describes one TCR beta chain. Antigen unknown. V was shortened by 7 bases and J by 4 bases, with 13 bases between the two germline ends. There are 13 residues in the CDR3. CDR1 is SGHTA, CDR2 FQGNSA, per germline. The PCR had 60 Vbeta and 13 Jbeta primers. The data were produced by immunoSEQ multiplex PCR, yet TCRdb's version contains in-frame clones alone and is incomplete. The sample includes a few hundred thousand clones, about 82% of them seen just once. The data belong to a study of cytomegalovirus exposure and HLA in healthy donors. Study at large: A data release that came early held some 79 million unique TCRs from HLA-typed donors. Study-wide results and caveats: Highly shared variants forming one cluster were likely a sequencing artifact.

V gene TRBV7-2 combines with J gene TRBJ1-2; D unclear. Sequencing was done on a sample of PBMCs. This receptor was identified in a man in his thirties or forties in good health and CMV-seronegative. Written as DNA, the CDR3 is TGTGCCAGCACCACGGAGACCCTCTATGGCTACACCTTC. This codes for CASTTETLYGYTF.